The clone carrying this T cell receptor (beta chain) was seen ten or more times. Its antigen remains unidentified. From germline, CDR1 is SGHAT and CDR2 FQNNGV. Trimming took 4 bases from V and 1 from J; bases not matched to a gene: 9. The CDR3 runs 18 residues. This specimen comes from a study of Graves' ophthalmopathy and Graves' hyperthyroidism. General study results and limits: Thyroid clonotypes that were expanded above 0.001 frequency mostly also appeared in blood. Discriminating ophthalmopathy from stable hyperthyroidism, a 13-signature model attained a sensitivity of about 85% and a specificity of just under 84%.

Investigators amplified TCR beta CDR3 regions from RNA transcripts. A first-round RT-PCR used HTBI primers, followed by a second-round multiplex PCR. TCRdb re-analysed the multiplex PCR reads in MiXCR, keeping a single row per CDR3 protein. This sample has 200,000 to 250,000 distinct CDR3 sequences, with about 22% found just once. V and J are TRBV11-2 and TRBJ2-6; 8 bases are a match to TRBD1. The sample taken for sequencing was peripheral blood. This sequence was found in a woman aged 50 to 65 with Graves' ophthalmopathy. The CDR3 DNA reads as TGTGCCAGCAGCTCTAGGACAGGGAAGTCTTCTGGGGCCAACGTCCTGACTTTC. Translated: CASSSRTGKSSGANVLTF.